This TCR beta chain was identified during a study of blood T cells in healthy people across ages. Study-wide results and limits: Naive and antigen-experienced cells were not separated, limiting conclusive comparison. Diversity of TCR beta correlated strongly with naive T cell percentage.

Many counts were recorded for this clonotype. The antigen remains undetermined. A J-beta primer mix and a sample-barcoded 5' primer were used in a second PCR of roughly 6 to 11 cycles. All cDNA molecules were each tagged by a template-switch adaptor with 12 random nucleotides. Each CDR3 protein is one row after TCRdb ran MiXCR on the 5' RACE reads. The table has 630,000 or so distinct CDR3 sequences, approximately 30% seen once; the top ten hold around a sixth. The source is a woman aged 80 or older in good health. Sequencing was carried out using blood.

CDR3 sequence reads: CASSLKGISSYEQYF. As DNA, the CDR3 is TGCGCCAGCAGCTTGAAAGGGATAAGCTCCTACGAGCAGTACTTC. V and J are TRBV5-1 and TRBJ2-7; no definite D call. The length of the CDR3 is 15 residues. Germline lookup yields CDR1 SGHRS and CDR2 YFSETQ. Trimming stripped 1 base from V and 0 bases from J, with 11 bases between. Looking up the rest from reference TRBV5-1 and TRBJ2-7 gives the full variable domain: KAGVTQTPRYLIKTRGQQVTLSCSPISGHRSVSWYQQTPGQGLQFLFEYFSETQRNKGNFPGRFSGRQFSNSRSEMNVSTLELGDSALYLCASSLKGISSYEQYFGPGTRLTVT.